This record looks at one TCR beta chain sequence and its context. The antigen is undetermined. This record comes from a study of cytomegalovirus exposure and HLA in healthy donors. Study overall: Unique TCRs from HLA-typed donors, approximately 80 million of them, were held in an early data release.

Healthy bone marrow donors made up the donor group. The study, taken as a whole, reports: At a 0.05 false discovery rate, a later analysis found 18,000 or so TCR beta sequences to be associated with HLA alleles. What a later analysis showed was that several of the most significant clusters appeared linked to common viral pathogens.

The germline V gene encodes CDR1 SNHLY and CDR2 FYNNEI. There are 12 residues in the CDR3. V gave up 4 bases and J gave up 6 bases, with 6 bases separating them. The PCR contained 60 Vbeta and 13 Jbeta primers. TCRdb keeps only in-frame clones here, not all; method: immunoSEQ multiplex PCR. The sample yields about 67,000 clones, about 80% seen once. Material: PBMCs. The chain has TRBV2 and TRBJ2-2; weak D call: TRBD2 (5 bases). The clonotype originates from a woman aged 30 to 39 in good health and CMV-seronegative. In nucleotides, the CDR3 is TGTGCCAGCAGTGGGCGGGCCGGGGAGCTGTTTTTT. It is translated as CASSGRAGELFF.